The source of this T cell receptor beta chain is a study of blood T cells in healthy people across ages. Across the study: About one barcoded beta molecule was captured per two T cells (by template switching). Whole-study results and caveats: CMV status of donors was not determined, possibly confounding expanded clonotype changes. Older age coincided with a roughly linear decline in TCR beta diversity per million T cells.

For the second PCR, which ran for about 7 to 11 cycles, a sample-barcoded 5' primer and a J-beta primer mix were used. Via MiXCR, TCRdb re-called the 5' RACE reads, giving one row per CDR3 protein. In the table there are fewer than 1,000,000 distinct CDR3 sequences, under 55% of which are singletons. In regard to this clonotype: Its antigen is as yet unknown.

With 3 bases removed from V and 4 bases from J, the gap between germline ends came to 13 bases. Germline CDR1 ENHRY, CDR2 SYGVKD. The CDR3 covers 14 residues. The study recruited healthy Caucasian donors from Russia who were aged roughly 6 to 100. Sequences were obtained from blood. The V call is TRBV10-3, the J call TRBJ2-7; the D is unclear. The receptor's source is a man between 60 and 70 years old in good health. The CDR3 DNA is TGTGCCATCAGTGACTCCTCGAATAAATACGAGCAGTACTTC. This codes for CAISDSSNKYEQYF.